One and the same sample provided the 30 T cell receptor beta chains below, sequenced in a study of T cells in women clearing cervical HPV infection. This table comes from immunoSEQ multiplex PCR, and its TCRdb copy is limited to in-frame clones, with some not included. This sample's table has some 37,000 clones. The sample was blood buffy coat. These receptors were obtained from a woman aged 18-70 years with a cervical HPV16 infection that either progressed to CIN3+ or cleared (not recorded which).

CDR3 sequence: CASSSPGTLSYEQYF. The sequenced part of the CDR3 DNA is TGTGCCAGCAGCTCGCCCGGGACTCTTTCCTACGAG. This chain links TRBV7-2 with TRBJ2-7; TRBD2 might be the D (6 bases). The read finishes 3 residues shy of the CDR3 end, and the germline J gene is used to complete it. Deletions cut 4 bases from V and 1 base from J, with 14 bases between. CDR1 is SGHTA, CDR2 FQGNSA, per germline. The CDR3 has 15 residues.

Details on this clone: The missing CDR3 end, 3 residues past where the read stops, is filled in from the germline J gene. The rearrangement joins TRBV7-3 to TRBJ2-1, with TRBD1 identical over 7 bases. From germline, CDR1 is SGHTA and CDR2 FQGTGA. The J segment lost 3 bases and the V segment lost 1 base, leaving 3 bases of the junction unmatched. The CDR3 loop spans 15 amino acids. CDR3 DNA, as far as it was read: TGTGCCAGCAGCTTAATGGGGACAGTCTACAATGAG. Encoded protein: CASSLMGTVYNE. The entire CDR3 reads CASSLMGTVYNEQFF. Complete variable domain (other parts from reference TRBV7-3 and TRBJ2-1): GAGVSQTPSNKVTEKGKYVELRCDPISGHTALYWYRQSLGQGPEFLIYFQGTGAADDSGLPNDRFFAVRPEGSVSTLKIQRTERGDSAVYLCASSLMGTVYNEQFFGPGTRLTVL.

To note about this clone: The read gets to within 3 residues of the CDR3 end, and the germline J gene fills in the rest. The rearrangement links TRBV7-9 to TRBJ1-2; TRBD1 is a possible D gene (6 bases). The CDR3 has 14 residues. Trimming pared 5 bases from V and 1 base from J, leaving 11 bases between. In germline, CDR1 is SEHNR, CDR2 FQNEAQ (reference sequence). CDR3 sequence reads: CASSPTGFNYGYTF. CDR3 DNA (partial): TGTGCCAGCAGCCCAACAGGGTTTAACTATGGC. Combining the CDR3 with reference TRBV7-9 and TRBJ1-2 gives the whole variable domain DTGVSQNPRHKITKRGQNVTFRCDPISEHNRLYWYRQTLGQGPEFLTYFQNEAQLEKSRLLSDRFSAERPKGSFSTLEIQRTEQGDSAMYLCASSPTGFNYGYTFGSGTRLTVV.

In regard to this clone: Sequencing ends 3 residues short of the CDR3 end; the germline J gene provides the rest. This chain connects TRBV6-2 or TRBV6-3 to TRBJ1-2; perhaps TRBD1 as D (6 bases). CDR3 length equals 13 residues. Germline CDR1 is MNHEY and CDR2 is SVGEGT. CDR3 residues: CASSSWTAYDYTF. The part of the CDR3 DNA that was read is TGTGCCAGCAGTTCCTGGACAGCCTACGAC.

As concerns this clone: The CDR3 end falls 3 residues outside the read, so it is completed with the germline J gene. The genes are TRBV7-2 and TRBJ2-5; D remains unclear. Between the trimmed V and J ends, which lost 5 bases and 2 bases, there was a span of 9 bases. In germline, CDR1 is SGHTA, CDR2 FQGNSA. The CDR3 is 13 amino acids. The covered CDR3 bases are TGTGCCAGCAGCCCCCGCAGGCAAGAGACC. Translating it yields CASSPRRQET. From start to end, the CDR3 is CASSPRRQETQYF. Full variable domain (outside the CDR3, taken from reference TRBV7-2 and TRBJ2-5): GAGVSQSPSNKVTEKGKDVELRCDPISGHTALYWYRQSLGQGLEFLIYFQGNSAPDKSGLPSDRFSAERTGGSVSTLTIQRTQQEDSAVYLCASSPRRQETQYFGPGTRLLVL.

A note on this clone: The sequence runs out 3 residues before the end of the CDR3; the remainder is reconstructed from the germline J gene. The chain joins TRBV19 to TRBJ1-1; D is possibly TRBD1 (6 bases). Germline CDR1 and CDR2: LNHDA and SQIVND (reference sequence). V shed 6 bases and J shed 0 bases, with 8 bases lying between them. The CDR3 runs 13 residues. CDR3 in amino acids: CASRTGLNTEAFF. The sequenced CDR3 bases are TGTGCCAGTAGGACAGGTTTGAACACTGAA.

To note about this clone: The junction and the germline gene differ at one end; a read error may be behind it. The read comes to an end 3 residues before the CDR3 does, leaving the germline J gene to fill in the end. The chain joins TRBV4-2 to TRBJ1-3, with D possibly being TRBD1 (5 bases). Germline V gene lookup returns CDR1 LGHNA and CDR2 YNFKEQ. CDR3 length: 17 amino acids. The covered CDR3 bases are TGCGCCAGCAGCCCCTCGACAGCCCCTAGCTCTGGAAACACC. Its translation: CASSPSTAPSSGNT. The whole CDR3 region reads CASSPSTAPSSGNTIYF.

Worth noting for this clone: The read stops 3 residues short of the end of the CDR3; the missing end is completed from the germline J gene. The chain has TRBV4-2 and TRBJ2-7, with a tentative D call TRBD1 (5 bases). Germline V lookup: CDR1 LGHNA, CDR2 YNFKEQ. The V and J ends lost 1 base and 0 bases respectively, with 10 bases between them. CDR3 length equals 15 residues. The CDR3 DNA, read in part, is TGTGCCAGCAGCCAAGTGGACACCCTCTCCTACGAG. It encodes CASSQVDTLSYE. The whole CDR3 protein reads CASSQVDTLSYEQYF.

CDR3 bases read: TGTGCCAGCAGCCGAAATTCCGGGACAGGGGCTGAAAAA. Translated: CASSRNSGTGAEK. The CDR3 as a whole reads CASSRNSGTGAEKLFF. The V gene is TRBV7-6, the J gene TRBJ1-4, with 10 bases identical to TRBD1. The read stops 3 residues short of the end of the CDR3; the missing end is completed from the germline J gene. The V segment lost 5 bases and the J segment 7 bases; nucleotides outside the gene matches: 10. Germline values: CDR1 SGHVS, CDR2 FNYEAQ. CDR3 length: 16 amino acids.

Comments on this clone: The read comes to an end 3 residues before the CDR3 does, leaving the germline J gene to fill in the end. The chain couples TRBV11-2 to TRBJ2-3, with a weak D call TRBD2 (7 bases). V lost 5 bases to trimming and J lost 2 bases, with 14 bases between them. This CDR3 has 15 amino acids. The V gene's germline CDR1 is SGHAT and CDR2 FQNNGV. CDR3 region: CASSLRGGNTDTQYF. CDR3 DNA, as far as it was read: TGTGCCAGCAGCCTAAGGGGGGGGAACACAGATACG. The full variable domain, completed using reference TRBV11-2 and TRBJ2-3, is EAGVAQSPRYKIIEKRQSVAFWCNPISGHATLYWYQQILGQGPKLLIQFQNNGVVDDSQLPKDRFSAERLKGVDSTLKIQPAKLEDSAVYLCASSLRGGNTDTQYFGPGTRLTVL.

A word on this clone: The junction differs from germline at one of its ends, possibly a read error. The read falls 3 residues short of the CDR3 end, and the missing part is taken from the germline J gene. The chain has TRBV4-2 and TRBJ1-1, with TRBD1 identical over 11 bases. Germline CDR1 LGHNA, CDR2 YNFKEQ. CDR3 length equals 16 residues. CDR3 region: CASSDWTGGFWTEAFF. CDR3 bases read: TGCGCCAGCAGTGATTGGACAGGGGGCTTCTGGACTGAA.

With regard to this clone: The sequenced fragment ends 3 residues before the CDR3 boundary, so the rest is inferred from the germline J gene. The chain couples TRBV6-2 or TRBV6-3 to TRBJ2-2; no clear D gene. The V and J ends lost 0 bases and 5 bases respectively, with 7 bases between them. This CDR3 comprises 14 residues. The germline V gene has CDR1 MNHEY and CDR2 SVGEGT. CDR3 amino acids: CASSYSMATGELFF. The sequenced CDR3 bases are TGTGCCAGCAGTTACTCGATGGCTACCGGGGAG.

In the case of this clone: The observed sequence ends 3 residues before the CDR3 terminus, with the missing tail filled in from the germline J gene. V usage is TRBV30 and J usage is TRBJ1-6; D is ambiguous. V was cut by 4 bases and J by 7 bases, with 11 bases left in between. The CDR3 is 13 amino acids. Germline V CDR1 and CDR2: GTSNPN, SVGIG (reference sequence). The sequenced part of the CDR3 DNA is TGTGCCTGGAAGGCAACAACAAATTCACCC. Protein: CAWKATTNSP. The full-length CDR3 reads as CAWKATTNSPLHF.

A word on this clone: The read is 3 residues too short to cover the CDR3 end, so that end is filled in from the germline J gene. This chain connects TRBV19 to TRBJ1-2; 9 bases are shared with TRBD1. CDR1 is LNHDA, CDR2 SQIVND, per germline (reference sequence). This CDR3 has 15 residues. Partial CDR3 DNA: TGTGCCAGTAGCTATACCGGGACAGGGCCCTACGAC. Translating gives CASSYTGTGPYD. The full CDR3 is CASSYTGTGPYDYTF.

For this clone: The read comes to an end 3 residues before the CDR3 does, leaving the germline J gene to fill in the end. V gene TRBV12-3 or TRBV12-4 combines with J gene TRBJ2-7, with D possibly matching TRBD1 (6 bases). Trimming took 6 bases from V and 3 from J, leaving 12 bases between them. The CDR3 covers 13 residues. Partial CDR3 DNA: TGTGCCAGCAGGGCAGGGGCGGTCTACGAG. It yields the protein CASRAGAVYE. The full CDR3 sequence reads CASRAGAVYEQYF.

CDR3 protein: CASSRDYTYEQYF. The sequenced CDR3 bases are TGCGCCAGCAGCCGGGACTACACCTACGAG. The rearrangement uses TRBV5-1 and TRBJ2-7; 7 bases match TRBD2. The CDR3 goes on 3 residues after the read ends, and that part is filled in from the germline J gene. J was trimmed by 2 bases and V by 4 bases; bases with no gene match: 3. Germline CDR1 SGHRS, CDR2 YFSETQ. The CDR3 covers 13 residues. Full variable domain (rest looked up from reference TRBV5-1 and TRBJ2-7): KAGVTQTPRYLIKTRGQQVTLSCSPISGHRSVSWYQQTPGQGLQFLFEYFSETQRNKGNFPGRFSGRQFSNSRSEMNVSTLELGDSALYLCASSRDYTYEQYFGPGTRLTVT.

A remark on this clone: From the germline J gene comes the end of the CDR3, since the read stops 3 residues before it. The rearrangement joins TRBV30 to TRBJ2-2; 14 bases are a match to TRBD2. Germline CDR1 is GTSNPN and CDR2 is SVGIG (reference sequence). V lost 7 bases to trimming and J lost 5 bases; unmatched junction nucleotides: 12. There are 17 residues in the CDR3. Incomplete CDR3 DNA: TGTGCCTTCCCCAGACAGGGACTAGCGGGAGTAACCGGGGAG. Its translation is CAFPRQGLAGVTGE. The entire CDR3 protein reads CAFPRQGLAGVTGELFF.

Remarks on this clone: The read ends 3 residues early relative to the CDR3; the germline J gene fills the gap. The genes are TRBV7-9 and TRBJ2-3, with D possibly matching TRBD2 (6 bases). V was clipped by 5 bases and J by 4 bases, with 13 bases between them. The CDR3 is 14 amino acids. Germline-derived CDR1 and CDR2 are SEHNR and FQNEAQ (reference sequence). CDR3 DNA, as far as it was read: TGTGCCAGCAGCCCAGAGGAGGGGCCAGATACG. Its protein is CASSPEEGPDT. The whole CDR3 reads CASSPEEGPDTQYF.

As regards this clone: The DNA ends 3 residues before the CDR3 does, and the rest of the CDR3 is filled in from the germline J gene. This chain joins TRBV18 and TRBJ1-2; 8 nucleotides align to TRBD1. This CDR3 has 14 amino acids. Per the germline V gene, CDR1 is KGHSH and CDR2 is LQKENI. The part of the CDR3 DNA that was read is TGTGCCAGCTCACCCGGGACAGGCTCCTACGAC. Amino acid sequence: CASSPGTGSYD. The CDR3 in its entirety is CASSPGTGSYDYTF.

A remark on this clone: The read ends 3 residues early relative to the CDR3; the germline J gene fills the gap. The rearrangement links TRBV30 to TRBJ1-6, with TRBD1 matching over 7 bases. Per the germline V gene, CDR1 is GTSNPN and CDR2 is SVGIG (reference sequence). The ends lost 2 bases at V and 7 bases at J; junction bases unmatched: 5. This CDR3 has 14 amino acids. CDR3 protein: CAWSLETGNSPLHF. Partial CDR3 DNA: TGTGCCTGGAGTTTGGAGACAGGGAATTCACCC.

Details on this clone: The observed sequence ends 3 residues before the CDR3 terminus, with the missing tail filled in from the germline J gene. The V call is TRBV9, the J call TRBJ2-3, with no clear D. CDR3 length: 14 residues. Germline V gene lookup returns CDR1 SGDLS and CDR2 YYNGEE. The germline V and J ends were trimmed by 0 bases and 0 bases, with 5 bases remaining between them. CDR3 DNA, as far as it was read: TGTGCCAGCAGCGTAGAAGGGAGCACAGATACG. It translates to CASSVEGSTDT. The whole CDR3 region reads CASSVEGSTDTQYF.

Notes on this clone: The read falls 3 residues short of the CDR3 end, and the missing part is taken from the germline J gene. The chain uses TRBV2 and TRBJ2-7, with TRBD1 identical over 8 bases. Germline lookup yields CDR1 SNHLY and CDR2 FYNNEI. Unmatched junction bases numbered 3, after V lost 5 bases and J lost 3 bases. The CDR3 extends over 13 amino acids. The covered CDR3 bases are TGTGCCAGCAGTCCAGGGACAGGCTACGAG. Amino acids: CASSPGTGYE. The whole CDR3 sequence is CASSPGTGYEQYF. The full variable domain, rest sourced from reference TRBV2 and TRBJ2-7, is EPEVTQTPSHQVTQMGQEVILRCVPISNHLYFYWYRQILGQKVEFLVSFYNNEISEKSEIFDDQFSVERPDGSNFTLKIRSTKLEDSAMYFCASSPGTGYEQYFGPGTRLTVT.

To note about this clone: Coverage ceases 3 residues before the CDR3 finishes, and the germline J gene fills in the end. This rearrangement joins TRBV7-6 to TRBJ1-1, with 9 bases lining up with TRBD1. CDR1 is SGHVS, CDR2 FNYEAQ, per germline. The CDR3 contains 14 residues. V was clipped by 5 bases and J by 3 bases; unmatched bases: 4. The chain's CDR3 is CASSAGQGYTEAFF. Partial CDR3 DNA: TGTGCCAGCAGCGCGGGACAGGGATACACTGAA.

CDR3 sequence reads: CASSFRQDRGRGQPQHF. CDR3 DNA (partial): TGTGCCAGCAGTTTCCGACAGGACAGGGGGCGAGGTCAGCCC. The J gene is TRBJ1-5, the V gene TRBV12-3 or TRBV12-4, with 11 nucleotides matching TRBD1. Read sequence stops 3 residues before the CDR3 end, and the germline J gene provides the missing end. V shed 3 bases and J 6 bases; nucleotides not matched to a gene: 10. The CDR3 has 17 amino acids.

A word on this clone: The read terminates 3 residues before the CDR3 end, so the remaining end is supplied by the germline J gene. The chain has TRBV20-1 and TRBJ1-1, with 11 bases fitting TRBD1. V gave up 5 bases and J gave up 0 bases; unmatched junction bases: 5. Germline V CDR1 and CDR2: DFQATT, SNEGSKA (reference sequence). The CDR3 runs 15 residues. The chain's CDR3 is CSAPGTGGLNTEAFF. CDR3 bases read: TGCAGTGCTCCCGGGACAGGGGGTTTGAACACTGAA.

Worth noting for this clone: With the read ending 3 residues before the CDR3 end, the germline J gene is used to fill in that end. The chain is built from TRBV5-6 and TRBJ1-1; no definite D call. The CDR3 consists of 11 residues. Looked up from germline, CDR1 is SGHDT and CDR2 is YYEEEE. CDR3 sequence reads: CASSLRTEAFF. The covered CDR3 bases are TGTGCCAGCAGCTTAAGAACAGAA.

Worth noting for this clone: The read terminates 3 residues before the CDR3 end, so the remaining end is supplied by the germline J gene. The rearrangement links TRBV7-2 to TRBJ2-5; 9 bases align to TRBD2. Losses at the gene ends were 0 bases for V and 2 bases for J; bases not matched to a gene: 4. CDR1 is SGHTA and CDR2 is FQGNSA in the germline V gene. This CDR3 is 16 amino acids long. The CDR3 loop reads CASSLASGGSQETQYF. The sequenced CDR3 bases are TGTGCCAGCAGCTTAGCGAGCGGGGGGTCTCAAGAGACC.

With regard to this clone: The CDR3 end lies 3 residues beyond the end of the read and is filled in from the germline J gene. This chain links TRBV19 with TRBJ2-1; no clear D. The germline V gene has CDR1 LNHDA and CDR2 SQIVND (reference sequence). This CDR3 is 12 amino acids long. V lost 1 base and J lost 4, with 2 bases in between. The DNA read from the CDR3 is TGTGCCAGTAGTATAGCGTACAATGAG. Its protein is CASSIAYNE. The whole CDR3 region reads CASSIAYNEQFF.

Concerning this clone: The CDR3 is cut off 3 residues early in the read; its end comes from the germline J gene. The gene calls are TRBV2 and TRBJ1-2, with 10 bases fitting TRBD1. CDR3 length: 15 residues. The V gene's germline CDR1 is SNHLY and CDR2 FYNNEI. The covered CDR3 bases are TGTGCCAGCAGCGCCCCGGACAGGGGGGAATGGGGC. It translates to CASSAPDRGEWG. The full-length CDR3 reads as CASSAPDRGEWGYTF.

In the case of this clone: The read is 3 residues too short to cover the CDR3 end, so that end is filled in from the germline J gene. The rearrangement joins TRBV29-1 to TRBJ1-2, with D possibly being TRBD1 (6 bases). Germline CDR1 SQVTM, CDR2 ANQGSEA. This CDR3 comprises 13 residues. CDR3 DNA, as far as it was read: TGCAGCGTCCCTCTACGCACAGGGTGGGGC. Translating gives CSVPLRTGWG. The CDR3 as a whole reads CSVPLRTGWGYTF. The full variable domain, in which reference TRBV29-1 and TRBJ1-2 provide the parts outside the CDR3, is SAVISQKPSRDICQRGTSLTIQCQVDSQVTMMFWYRQQPGQSLTLIATANQGSEATYESGFVIDKFPISRPNLTFSTLTVSNMSPEDSSIYLCSVPLRTGWGYTFGSGTRLTVV.